The clone carrying this TCR beta chain was recorded once. The data were produced by immunoSEQ multiplex PCR, yet TCRdb's version contains in-frame clones alone and is incomplete. The sample has roughly 1,500,000 clones, approximately 98% seen once. This sample was taken from a study of shared clonotypes between healthy human individuals. Looked up from germline, CDR1 is KGHSH and CDR2 is LQKENI. V gave up 3 bases and J gave up 4 bases, with 9 bases separating them. The CDR3 consists of 13 residues. This rearrangement joins TRBV18 to TRBJ1-2; D is ambiguous. Sequencing was carried out using naive CD4+ T cells sorted from blood. Subset in this sample: CD45RA+ positively selected. The TCR was taken from a man between 25 and 39 years old in good health. The CDR3 DNA is TGTGCCAGCTCACCCGATCAGTTCTATGGCTACACCTTC. This gives the protein CASSPDQFYGYTF.